A selection of T cell receptor beta chains follows, all from one sample in a study of graft-versus-host responses after intestinal transplantation. The data were produced by immunoSEQ multiplex PCR, yet TCRdb's version contains in-frame clones alone and is incomplete. This sample has fewer than 15,000 clones, with roughly 32% found just once. The sequencing used alloreactive CD8+ T cells from a mixed lymphocyte reaction culture, collected before intestinal transplant. Source of these receptors: a human patient who received an intestinal transplant. The CDR3 runs from the conserved cysteine through the conserved F or W. A D gene is named only where the DNA matches it firmly. Only part of the rows carry a size: once, few, many, or a class if the clone is expanded.

D gene	CDR3 length	V gene	J gene	clone size	CDR3 DNA	CDR3 protein
-	15	TRBV7-6	TRBJ2-5	few	TGTGCCAGCAGCTACCGAGACAGCCCCAGGGAGACCCAGTACTTC	CASSYRDSPRETQYF
TRBD2	15	TRBV27	TRBJ2-7	-	TGTGCCAGCAGTTTATCACTAGCGGGGGGCTACGAGCAGTACTTC	CASSLSLAGGYEQYF
-	13	TRBV5-4	TRBJ1-5	few	TGTGCCAGCAGCTTGAGGTCTGATCAGCCCCAGCATTTT	CASSLRSDQPQHF
-	17	TRBV4-1	TRBJ1-2	few	TGCGCCAGCAGCCAAGAGGACCCCGATACCAGACGGAGGGGCTACACCTTC	CASSQEDPDTRRRGYTF
-	13	TRBV14	TRBJ1-1	-	TGTGCCAGCAGCCAAGTGGGGGGCACTGAAGCTTTCTTT	CASSQVGGTEAFF
-	14	TRBV27	TRBJ1-4	-	TGTGCCAGCAGCTACGGAGTACCCGGCGAAAAACTGTTTTTT	CASSYGVPGEKLFF
TRBD2	15	TRBV7-3	TRBJ2-1	few	TGTGCCAGCAGCCTACTAGCGGGGGGGAACAATGAGCAGTTCTTC	CASSLLAGGNNEQFF
-	11	TRBV6-5	TRBJ2-1	few	TGTGCCAGCAGTTACGGAGGTGAGCAGTTCTTC	CASSYGGEQFF
-	15	TRBV21-1	TRBJ1-4	few	TGTGCCAGCAGCATACCCGGGACGGGTGCTTTGGAACTGTTTTTT	CASSIPGTGALELFF
-	16	TRBV9	TRBJ1-1	-	TGTGCCAGCAGCCCCGGTGTTCAGGGGTTGAACACTGAAGCTTTCTTT	CASSPGVQGLNTEAFF
TRBD1	14	TRBV6-4	TRBJ1-6	once	TGTGCCAGCAGTGAGGGACAGGGTAATTCACCCCTCCACTTT	CASSEGQGNSPLHF
-	15	TRBV9	TRBJ2-3	-	TGTGCCAGCAGCGTTGCGGGGAGGTCAACAGATACGCAGTATTTT	CASSVAGRSTDTQYF
TRBD2	16	TRBV4-1	TRBJ2-1	once	TGCGCCAGCAGCCAAGGGGGCGGGGGGACCTACAATGAGCAGTTCTTC	CASSQGGGGTYNEQFF
-	15	TRBV19	TRBJ2-1	medium-sized	TGTGCCAGTAGTATAGTTGACCAGGGGGGTCATGAGCAGTTCTTC	CASSIVDQGGHEQFF
TRBD2	14	TRBV5-6	TRBJ2-7	medium-sized	TGTGCCAGCAGCCTAGGACTAGCGGTCTACGAGCAGTACTTC	CASSLGLAVYEQYF
TRBD1	14	TRBV10-3	TRBJ2-1	-	TGTGCCATCAGTGAGTTGGGACAGGGCGATGAGCAGTTCTTC	CAISELGQGDEQFF
-	17	TRBV7-9	TRBJ2-3	few	TGTGCCAGCAGCTTAAATGGCTATGGGCCCCTCACAGATACGCAGTATTTT	CASSLNGYGPLTDTQYF
-	14	TRBV7-9	TRBJ2-7	-	TGTGCCAGCAGCTTAGTTGGGCTCACCTACGAGCAGTACTTC	CASSLVGLTYEQYF
TRBD2	15	TRBV27	TRBJ2-3	-	TGTGCCAGCAGTACCGGGACTAGCGGCACAGATACGCAGTATTTT	CASSTGTSGTDTQYF
TRBD2	15	TRBV7-3	TRBJ2-5	-	TGTGCCAGCAGCTATGTAGCGGGGGTGGGAGAGACCCAGTACTTC	CASSYVAGVGETQYF
-	15	TRBV19	TRBJ2-3	once	TGTGCCAGTAGTATACCAGGGTACAGCACAGATACGCAGTATTTT	CASSIPGYSTDTQYF
-	18	TRBV4-2	TRBJ2-7	-	TGTGCCAGCAGCCAAGAATATGAGTACAGGTCCATGGGAGAGGAGCAGTACTTC	CASSQEYEYRSMGEEQYF
-	14	TRBV7-9	TRBJ2-5	-	TGTGCCAGCAGCTCGTCCGGGACCCAAGAGACCCAGTACTTC	CASSSSGTQETQYF
-	14	TRBV4-1	TRBJ1-5	few	TGCGCCAGCAGCCAAGTGGGGACGGCCGTGGCCCAGCATTTT	CASSQVGTAVAQHF
TRBD2	21	TRBV7-2	TRBJ2-2	-	TGTGCCAGCAGCTTAGCTCATCCGGGACTAGCGGGGGGGCTTTACACCGGGGAGCTGTTTTTT	CASSLAHPGLAGGLYTGELFF
-	14	TRBV4-1	TRBJ1-2	medium-sized	TGCGCCAGCAGCCAAGAGTCAGGGTTTGGCGGCTACACCTTC	CASSQESGFGGYTF
-	15	TRBV27	TRBJ1-5	few	TGTGCCAGCAGTTTGTCGCCCGGACGGAATCAGCCCCAGCATTTT	CASSLSPGRNQPQHF
TRBD2	16	TRBV11-2	TRBJ2-4	-	TGTGCCAGCAGCCCGGAGGGACTAGCGGGGGCCCTTATTCAGTACTTC	CASSPEGLAGALIQYF
-	16	TRBV7-9	TRBJ2-5	-	TGTGCCAGCAGCTTAGGTAGTTGGACGCCCCAAGAGACCCAGTACTTC	CASSLGSWTPQETQYF
TRBD1	18	TRBV5-1	TRBJ2-6	few	TGCGCCAGCAGCCCGCCCGTCACAGGGGGTTCGGGGGCCAACGTCCTGACTTTC	CASSPPVTGGSGANVLTF
-	17	TRBV9	TRBJ1-2	few	TGTGCCAGCAGCGTGCTCGAATACAGGGAATCATCGCATGGCTACACCTTC	CASSVLEYRESSHGYTF
-	15	TRBV7-2	TRBJ1-2	-	TGTGCCAGCAGCTCCCGTGAAGCCGCGGCCTATGGCTACACCTTC	CASSSREAAAYGYTF
-	13	TRBV5-1	TRBJ2-7	-	TGCGCCAGCAGCCCCGACAGTTCCTACGAGCAGTACTTC	CASSPDSSYEQYF
TRBD2	18	TRBV9	TRBJ2-1	few	TGTGCCAGCAGCACCCCCGGGACTAGCGCCGGCCCGTACAATGAGCAGTTCTTC	CASSTPGTSAGPYNEQFF
TRBD1	13	TRBV6-1	TRBJ1-1	-	TGTGCCAGCAGTGCGACAGGGGTTGGTGAAGCTTTCTTT	CASSATGVGEAFF
-	13	TRBV10-3	TRBJ2-7	-	TGTGCCAGCCTGGGGGTATCCTTAGGCGAGCAGTACTTC	CASLGVSLGEQYF
-	14	TRBV6-5	TRBJ1-2	-	TGTGCCAGCAGTTACTCGAGCAGGGCGGAGGGCTACACCTTC	CASSYSSRAEGYTF
-	15	TRBV7-9	TRBJ2-1	-	TGTGCCAGCAGGCCCACATTGTCCTCCTACAATGAGCAGTTCTTC	CASRPTLSSYNEQFF
TRBD1	16	TRBV5-1	TRBJ2-7	-	TGCGCCAGCAGCGAGACAGGGGCCCCAGCATTCTACGAGCAGTACTTC	CASSETGAPAFYEQYF
-	16	TRBV7-9	TRBJ2-2	medium-sized	TGTGCCAGCAGTCCTCAGGGTAGCCCGGCGTCCGGGGAGCTGTTTTTT	CASSPQGSPASGELFF
TRBD2	19	TRBV4-1	TRBJ2-3	few	TGCGCCAGCAGCCAAGAGGCTAGCGGGGTGGTGACTGGCACAGATACGCAGTATTTT	CASSQEASGVVTGTDTQYF
TRBD2	16	TRBV2	TRBJ2-1	-	TGTGCCAGCAGTGGGACTAGCGGGGGGGCGTACAATGAGCAGTTCTTC	CASSGTSGGAYNEQFF
-	12	TRBV7-9	TRBJ2-7	-	TGTGCCAGCAGCGACATGGGTTACGAGCAGTACTTC	CASSDMGYEQYF
-	15	TRBV5-6	TRBJ2-7	-	TGTGCCAGCAGCTTGGGGACCTGGAAATCCTACGAGCAGTACTTC	CASSLGTWKSYEQYF
-	13	TRBV11-3	TRBJ2-2	-	TGTGCCAGCAGCTTACCGAACACCGGGGAGCTGTTTTTT	CASSLPNTGELFF
TRBD1	14	TRBV6-1	TRBJ1-1	-	TGTGCCAGCAGTCTCTCGGACAGGGTTACTGAAGCTTTCTTT	CASSLSDRVTEAFF
-	15	TRBV19	TRBJ2-7	-	TGTGCCAGTAGTATGGATCGGGACTCCTACTACGAGCAGTACTTC	CASSMDRDSYYEQYF
-	18	TRBV5-5	TRBJ1-1	-	TGTGCCAGCAGCTTGTCGGGCAGGGGAAGGCTTAGGACAACTGAAGCTTTCTTT	CASSLSGRGRLRTTEAFF
-	14	TRBV6-1	TRBJ1-2	-	TGTGCCAGCAGTGAAACCGACGGTTTCTATGGCTACACCTTC	CASSETDGFYGYTF
-	13	TRBV7-6	TRBJ1-2	few	TGTGCCAGCAGCTTATTGGTGGGTCGCGGCTACACCTTC	CASSLLVGRGYTF
TRBD2	15	TRBV9	TRBJ2-1	few	TGTGCCAGCAGCCCAGGGACTAGCGGGGGCTATGAGCAGTTCTTC	CASSPGTSGGYEQFF
TRBD1	14	TRBV5-1	TRBJ2-7	-	TGCGCCAGCAGCGACGGGACAGGGTATTACGAGCAGTACTTC	CASSDGTGYYEQYF
TRBD2	14	TRBV6-1	TRBJ2-5	few	TGTGCCAGCAGTTTCGGACTAGGCGGGGAGACCCAGTACTTC	CASSFGLGGETQYF
-	15	TRBV11-2	TRBJ1-5	-	TGTGCCAGCAGCCTAGCCCCAGGGTTTCCTCAGCCCCAGCATTTT	CASSLAPGFPQPQHF